This T cell receptor beta chain appears in the sequencing data of a study of graft-versus-host responses after intestinal transplantation. The assay was immunoSEQ multiplex PCR, and TCRdb's table has in-frame clones only and misses some. The sample carries under 55,000 clones, roughly 90% recorded once. Germline trimming cut 4 bases from V and 0 bases from J; bases unmatched to any gene: 10. The germline CDR1 and CDR2 sequences are SGDLS and YYNGEE. The CDR3 covers 18 residues. The sequences come from PBMCs, collected 524 days after transplant. V and J are TRBV9 and TRBJ2-1; 10 bases match TRBD2. The TCR comes from a human patient who received an intestinal transplant, so some T cells may come from the graft donor. Written as DNA, the CDR3 is TGTGCCAGCAGCTTAATAGCGGGAGGTTACCTCTCCTACAATGAGCAGTTCTTC. This translates into CASSLIAGGYLSYNEQFF.